The 30 T cell receptor beta chains below were found in one sample sequenced in a study of T cells in Graves' hyperthyroidism and ophthalmopathy. From RNA transcripts, TCR beta CDR3 regions were amplified. When the TCR CDR3 underwent first-round RT-PCR, the HTBI primer set was used. TCRdb called the multiplex PCR reads again in MiXCR, with one record for every CDR3 protein. The repertoire holds hundreds of thousands of distinct CDR3 sequences, with 13% to 15% as singletons. Sequencing was done on a sample of blood. The receptors here all came from a woman aged 18 to 35 with Graves' hyperthyroidism.

This clonotype was detected many times. This chain connects TRBV9 to TRBJ2-3; 12 nucleotides agree with TRBD1. Losses at the gene ends were 3 bases for V and 5 bases for J; bases not matched to a gene: 10. CDR3 length equals 17 residues. Germline-derived CDR1 and CDR2 are SGDLS and YYNGEE. The CDR3 sequence: CASSAPGTGGDGDTQYF. CDR3 coding DNA: TGTGCCAGCAGCGCACCAGGGACAGGGGGCGATGGAGATACGCAGTATTTT.

This clonotype was detected only a few times. The rearrangement links TRBV6-6 to TRBJ2-7, with 8 bases identical to TRBD2. V trimming: 2 bases; J trimming: 2 bases; junction bases outside the gene matches: 5. The CDR3 extends over 15 amino acids. CDR1 and CDR2 (germline): MNHNY, SVGAGI (reference sequence). As DNA, the CDR3 is TGTGCCAGCAGTTACACAACTAGCGGTACCTACGAGCAGTACTTC. Translated: CASSYTTSGTYEQYF.

The chain carries TRBV4-1 and TRBJ2-2; D ambiguous. V was pared by 0 bases and J by 5 bases, with 7 bases between. CDR1 and CDR2 (germline): MGHRA, YSYEKL. The length of the CDR3 is 14 residues. CDR3 residues: CASSQDRVTGELFF. As DNA, the CDR3 is TGCGCCAGCAGCCAAGATCGAGTGACCGGGGAGCTGTTTTTT.

Ten or more counts support this clonotype. The gene calls are TRBV12-3 or TRBV12-4 and TRBJ2-2; tentative D call: TRBD1 (5 bases). Trimming left V 5 bases short and J 7 bases short, with 14 bases between. CDR3 length: 14 amino acids. This CDR3 is CASSQSQGIGELFF. The CDR3 DNA sequence: TGTGCCAGCAGTCAGTCGCAGGGTATCGGGGAGCTGTTTTTT.

The V and J genes are TRBV4-3 and TRBJ2-1; 8 positions match TRBD2. Trimming cost V 4 bases and J 6 bases; bases outside gene matches: 5. CDR1 is LGHNA, CDR2 YSLEER, per germline. The CDR3 covers 14 residues. The CDR3 loop reads CASSRGLVANEQFF. The CDR3 DNA follows: TGCGCCAGCAGCCGGGGACTAGTTGCCAATGAGCAGTTCTTC.

CDR3: CASSLRGGQPTDTQYF. CDR3 DNA sequence: TGTGCCAGCAGCCTCCGTGGGGGACAGCCCACAGATACGCAGTATTTT. The V gene is TRBV7-3, the J gene TRBJ2-3; 7 nucleotides agree with TRBD1. Germline assignment: CDR1 SGHTA and CDR2 FQGTGA. The V gene end was trimmed by 5 bases and the J gene end by 2 bases; junction bases not matched to a gene: 10. The CDR3 is made up of 16 amino acids.

The chain employs TRBV19 and TRBJ1-5; no definite D call. This CDR3 has 14 amino acids. Germline V lookup: CDR1 LNHDA, CDR2 SQIVND (reference sequence). Trimming took 7 bases from V and 4 from J, leaving 14 bases between them. The CDR3 bases are TGTGCCAGTATGGTAGGTGGATTTAATCAGCCCCAGCATTTT. This translates into CASMVGGFNQPQHF.

This clonotype came up a few times. The chain couples TRBV27 to TRBJ1-1; D possibly corresponds to TRBD1 (6 bases). V gave up 0 bases and J gave up 1 base, with 12 bases separating them. The length of the CDR3 is 16 residues. CDR1 MNHEY and CDR2 SMNVEV come from the germline V gene (reference sequence). The CDR3 reads CASSLSWGAGNTEAFF. The CDR3 DNA follows: TGTGCCAGCAGTTTATCGTGGGGGGCCGGGAACACTGAAGCTTTCTTT.

The chain uses TRBV7-9 and TRBJ2-7, with 8 bases lining up with TRBD2. CDR1 is SEHNR, CDR2 FQNEAQ, per germline (reference sequence). The length of the CDR3 is 15 residues. Trimming removed 4 bases from V and 4 bases from J; junction bases left unmatched: 9. In nucleotides, the CDR3 is TGTGCCAGCAGCTCATCAGCGGGAGAGTTGTACGAGCAGTACTTC. Translation: CASSSSAGELYEQYF.

V is TRBV9 and J is TRBJ2-3; TRBD2 agrees at 7 bases. Germline loops: CDR1 SGDLS, CDR2 YYNGEE. This CDR3 spans 18 amino acids. Germline trimming cut 2 bases from V and 2 bases from J; bases unmatched to any gene: 14. This chain's CDR3 is CASSVTSVLSHSTDTQYF. CDR3 in DNA: TGTGCCAGCAGCGTCACTAGCGTACTGAGCCACTCCACAGATACGCAGTATTTT.

The J gene is TRBJ1-1, the V gene TRBV7-8; tentatively, D is TRBD1 (5 bases). Trimming stripped 5 bases from V and 0 bases from J, with 10 bases between. CDR3 size: 14 residues. CDR1 and CDR2 (germline): SGHVS, FQNEAQ. This CDR3 is CASSAGLMNTEAFF. The CDR3 DNA reads as TGTGCCAGCAGCGCGGGGCTTATGAACACTGAAGCTTTCTTT.

J is TRBJ2-5 and V is TRBV4-3; no clear D gene. CDR1 and CDR2 (germline): LGHNA, YSLEER. This CDR3 has 15 residues. The germline V and J ends were trimmed by 1 base and 1 base, with 10 bases remaining between them. The CDR3 DNA is TGCGCCAGCAGCCAAGTGCCACTGGGCCAAGAGACCCAGTACTTC. Amino acid sequence: CASSQVPLGQETQYF.

This clonotype has at least ten counts. The rearrangement uses TRBV18 and TRBJ2-1, with a tentative D call TRBD1 (6 bases). Deletions cut 0 bases from V and 4 bases from J, with 10 bases between. Germline CDR1 and CDR2: KGHSH and LQKENI. There are 15 residues in the CDR3. CDR3 sequence: CASSPPWGLYNEQFF. The CDR3 nucleotides are TGTGCCAGCTCACCACCATGGGGGCTGTACAATGAGCAGTTCTTC.

This clonotype was seen many times. V is TRBV30 and J is TRBJ1-1; D gene uncertain. Germline CDR1 and CDR2: GTSNPN and SVGIG (reference sequence). V was trimmed by 4 bases and J by 0 bases, leaving 9 bases between them. The CDR3 loop spans 13 amino acids. The CDR3 sequence: CAWMFQVNTEAFF. The DNA for the CDR3 is TGTGCCTGGATGTTTCAGGTGAACACTGAAGCTTTCTTT.

The CDR3 nucleotides are TGTGCCAGCGCCGATTACAGGGGAGGGTACGAGCAGTTCTTC. Translation gives CASADYRGGYEQFF. The V call is TRBV3-1, the J call TRBJ2-7; tentatively, D is TRBD1 or TRBD2 (7 bases each). The DNA end favors TRBJ2-1, so the J call may be wrong. Germline CDR1 reads LGHDT; CDR2 reads YNNKEL (reference sequence). CDR3 length equals 14 residues.

This clonotype occurred a few times. J is TRBJ2-3 and V is TRBV6-9; no reliable D call. The germline V and J ends were trimmed by 2 bases and 6 bases, with 9 bases remaining between them. The germline CDR1 and CDR2 sequences are MNHGY and SVAAGI. CDR3 length equals 13 residues. The CDR3 sequence is CASSYDLGDTQYF. CDR3 nucleotides: TGTGCCAGCAGTTATGATCTCGGTGATACGCAGTATTTT.

This clonotype was picked up a small number of times. The chain is built from TRBV19 and TRBJ2-2, with 15 bases that match TRBD2. The germline V gene encodes CDR1 LNHDA and CDR2 SQIVND (reference sequence). V was clipped by 5 bases and J by 3 bases; unmatched bases: 7. The CDR3 runs to 18 residues. This CDR3 reads CASSPLGLAGGHTGELFF. As DNA, the CDR3 is TGTGCCAGTAGTCCTCTGGGACTAGCGGGAGGTCACACCGGGGAGCTGTTTTTT. Combining the CDR3 with reference TRBV19 and TRBJ2-2 gives the whole variable domain DGGITQSPKYLFRKEGQNVTLSCEQNLNHDAMYWYRQDPGQGLRLIYYSQIVNDFQKGDIAEGYSVSREKKESFPLTVTSAQKNPTAFYLCASSPLGLAGGHTGELFFGEGSRLTVL.

This clonotype was recorded many times. The CDR3 spells CASSPTREPQHF. The CDR3 nucleotides are TGTGCCAGCAGCCCAACCAGAGAGCCCCAGCATTTT. The chain couples TRBV7-8 to TRBJ1-5; D not resolved. Germline CDR1 is SGHVS and CDR2 is FQNEAQ. This CDR3 is built from 12 residues. V lost 5 bases to trimming and J lost 8 bases, with 10 bases between them.

This clonotype was counted at least ten times. The chain has TRBV7-2 and TRBJ2-7; D gene ambiguous. This CDR3 region has 12 residues. V dropped 5 bases and J dropped 2 bases, with 7 bases sitting between them. Germline loops: CDR1 SGHTA, CDR2 FQGNSA. CDR3: CASSPITYEQYF. CDR3 nucleotide sequence: TGTGCCAGCAGCCCTATAACCTACGAGCAGTACTTC.

This clonotype occurred a few times. J is TRBJ2-1 and V is TRBV6-5, with TRBD2 as a possible D gene (6 bases). Germline assignment: CDR1 MNHEY and CDR2 SVGAGI. There are 17 residues in the CDR3. The V end lost 2 bases, the J end lost 0 bases, and 14 bases lay between the germline ends. The CDR3 reads CASSYVGGVGSYNEQFF. In nucleotides, the CDR3 is TGTGCCAGCAGTTACGTGGGGGGAGTGGGCTCCTACAATGAGCAGTTCTTC.

This clonotype was observed at least ten times. The chain is built from TRBV7-9 and TRBJ2-2, with 9 bases identical to TRBD2. The CDR3 is 17 residues long. The trim removed 5 bases at V and 7 bases at J, leaving 14 bases unmatched. Germline CDR1 reads SEHNR; CDR2 reads FQNEAQ (reference sequence). The CDR3 spells CASSAPLGGRAFGELFF. The CDR3, as DNA: TGTGCCAGCAGCGCCCCTCTGGGCGGGAGGGCCTTCGGGGAGCTGTTTTTT.

This clonotype was seen ten or more times. CDR3 coding DNA: TGTGCCAGCAGCTCTCGACCTGACAGGGGGAATACCGGGGAGCTGTTTTTT. It translates to CASSSRPDRGNTGELFF. The gene calls are TRBV7-9 and TRBJ2-2, with 9 bases that match TRBD1. From germline, CDR1 is SEHNR and CDR2 FQNEAQ (reference sequence). J gave up 5 bases and V 4 bases, and 11 bases lay outside the gene matches. CDR3 size: 17 residues.

This clonotype was observed at least ten times. The chain has TRBV20-1 and TRBJ2-3, with unresolved D. Germline CDR1 is DFQATT and CDR2 is SNEGSKA (reference sequence). V lost 2 bases and J lost 8, with 11 bases in between. This CDR3 contains 12 residues. DNA for the CDR3: TGCAGTGCTAGATTGGGTTTCGTTACGCAGTATTTT. Its protein is CSARLGFVTQYF.

The chain couples TRBV20-1 to TRBJ2-3; tentative D call: TRBD2 (5 bases). The CDR3 totals 14 residues. V was cut by 3 bases and J by 2 bases, with 12 bases left in between. The germline gives CDR1 DFQATT, CDR2 SNEGSKA (reference sequence). CDR3 region: CSARVLDFTDTQYF. The CDR3 DNA sequence: TGCAGTGCTAGGGTGTTGGACTTCACAGATACGCAGTATTTT.

This clonotype was recorded many times. This rearrangement joins TRBV28 to TRBJ2-3; no reliable D call. The CDR3 is 13 residues long. With 8 bases removed from V and 0 bases from J, the gap between germline ends came to 9 bases. CDR1 MDHEN and CDR2 SYDVKM come from the germline V gene. CDR3 DNA: TGTGCCAGCTCACTATCTAGCACAGATACGCAGTATTTT. Amino acids: CASSLSSTDTQYF.

This clonotype was seen a few times. The chain recombines TRBV6-6 with TRBJ1-4; 7 bases match TRBD1. V lost 0 bases to trimming and J lost 7 bases; unmatched junction nucleotides: 8. Germline lookup yields CDR1 MNHNY and CDR2 SVGAGI (reference sequence). The length of the CDR3 is 16 residues. This CDR3 reads CASSYSSRGLLEKLFF. In nucleotides, the CDR3 is TGTGCCAGCAGTTACTCGAGCAGGGGGTTACTTGAAAAACTGTTTTTT.

This clonotype was detected a few times. V usage is TRBV29-1 and J usage is TRBJ2-7, with 7 positions matching TRBD1. The CDR3 totals 10 residues. V lost 7 bases and J lost 7; bases outside the gene matches: 4. CDR1 SQVTM and CDR2 ANQGSEA come from the germline V gene. CDR3 in amino acids: CSAATGEQYF. CDR3 nucleotide sequence: TGCAGCGCGGCGACAGGGGAGCAGTACTTC.

This clonotype was counted many times. The genes are TRBV30 and TRBJ2-1; 7 bases agree with TRBD2. The germline V gene has CDR1 GTSNPN and CDR2 SVGIG (reference sequence). J gave up 2 bases and V 2 bases, and 6 bases lay outside the gene matches. There are 15 residues in the CDR3. The CDR3 nucleotides read TGTGCCTGGAGTTTCGGACTAGTCCCCTACAATGAGCAGTTCTTC. It translates to CAWSFGLVPYNEQFF.

In its sample, this clonotype was seen a few times. The J gene is TRBJ1-5, the V gene TRBV4-1; D gene ambiguous. Germline V gives CDR1 MGHRA, CDR2 YSYEKL. This CDR3 spans 15 amino acids. V was clipped by 0 bases and J by 5 bases, with 11 bases between them. CDR3 sequence reads: CASSQDITNYQPQHF. The DNA for the CDR3 is TGCGCCAGCAGCCAAGACATAACTAACTATCAGCCCCAGCATTTT.

Ten or more counts support this clonotype. The chain uses TRBV3-1 and TRBJ2-1, with 7 bases that match TRBD2. The CDR3 extends over 16 amino acids. The V gene's germline CDR1 is LGHDT and CDR2 YNNKEL (reference sequence). Trimming removed 0 bases from V and 6 bases from J; junction bases left unmatched: 8. For the CDR3, the DNA is TGTGCCAGCAGCCAAGATATCGGGGCTAGCGGCAATGAGCAGTTCTTC. Its translation is CASSQDIGASGNEQFF.